The clone carrying this TCR delta chain was counted a few times. No antigen is known for it. Since a far larger clone is one base different, this is likely a read error. This sample includes further DNA sequences coding for the same CDR3. Flow sorting of PBMC yielded separate Vgamma9/Vdelta2+ and Vdelta2-negative gammadelta T cell populations for bulk repertoire analysis. The CDR3 contains 19 residues. Per the germline V gene, CDR1 is GEAIGNYY and CDR2 is EKD. TCRdb reprocessed the multiplex PCR reads through CATT. Altogether over 90,000 delta-chain clones are present, roughly 0.98% being singletons, with the ten largest covering just under 10%. This sample was taken from a study of γδ T cells in repeated Plasmodium falciparum infection. Whole-study results and caveats: Malian children's Vdelta2-negative repertoires appeared more expanded and less diverse than Australians'. Many TCRgamma sequences overlapped between individuals in stable Vgamma9/Vdelta2+ repertoires.

The rearrangement links TRDV2 to TRDJ3, with D possibly TRDD3 on 5 matching bases. Germline matching of the DNA provided the J gene here, since TCRdb leaves it blank. The origin of this receptor is a pool of human donors (malaria-infected and uninfected, not separated). The sequencing sample was made of gamma-delta T cells from blood. The CDR3 reads CACDTGGALSSWDTRQMFF. In DNA form, the CDR3 reads TGTGCCTGTGACACGGGTGGGGCCCTTAGCTCCTGGGACACCAGACAGATGTTTTTC.